This T cell receptor (beta chain) emerged from a study of T cells in Graves' hyperthyroidism and ophthalmopathy. Amplification targeted TCR beta CDR3 regions from RNA transcripts. The study used the HTBI primer set for a first-round RT-PCR of the TCR CDR3. MiXCR, applied by TCRdb to the multiplex PCR reads, yields one record per CDR3 protein. In the table there are roughly 500,000 distinct CDR3 sequences, about 45% of which are singletons. The CDR3 spans 14 residues. CDR1 and CDR2 from the germline V gene are SNHLY and FYNNEI. Trimming took 8 bases from V and 3 from J, leaving 16 bases between them. The material sequenced was peripheral blood or thyroid tissue (not recorded which). V is TRBV2 and J is TRBJ1-1, with TRBD1 as a possible D gene (5 bases). The receptor was isolated from an adult woman with Graves' disease, either hyperthyroidism or ophthalmopathy (not recorded which). The CDR3 DNA sequence: TGTGCCAGCCGAATACCAGAAGGGGACACTGAAGCTTTCTTT. Translating it yields CASRIPEGDTEAFF.